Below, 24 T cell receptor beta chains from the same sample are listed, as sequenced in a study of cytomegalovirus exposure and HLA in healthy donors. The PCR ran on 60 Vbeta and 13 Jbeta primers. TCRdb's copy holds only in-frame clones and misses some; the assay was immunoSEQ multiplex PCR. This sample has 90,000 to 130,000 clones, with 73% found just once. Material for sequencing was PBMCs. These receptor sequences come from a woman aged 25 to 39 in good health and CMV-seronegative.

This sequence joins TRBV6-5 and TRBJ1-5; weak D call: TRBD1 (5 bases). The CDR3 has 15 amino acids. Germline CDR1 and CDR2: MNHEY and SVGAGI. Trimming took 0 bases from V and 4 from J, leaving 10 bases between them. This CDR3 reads CASSYSQGRNQPQHF. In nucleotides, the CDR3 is TGTGCCAGCAGTTACTCCCAGGGTAGGAATCAGCCCCAGCATTTT.

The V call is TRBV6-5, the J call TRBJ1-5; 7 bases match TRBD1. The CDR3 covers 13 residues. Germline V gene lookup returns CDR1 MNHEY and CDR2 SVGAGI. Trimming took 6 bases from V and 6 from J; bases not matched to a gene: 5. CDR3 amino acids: CASRDRQGQPQHF. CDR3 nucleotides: TGTGCCAGCAGAGACCGACAGGGTCAGCCCCAGCATTTT.

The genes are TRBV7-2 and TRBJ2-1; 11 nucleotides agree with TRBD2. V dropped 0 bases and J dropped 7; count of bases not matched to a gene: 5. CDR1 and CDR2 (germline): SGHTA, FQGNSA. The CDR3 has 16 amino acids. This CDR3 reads CASSLASGGGWNEQFF. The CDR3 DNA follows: TGTGCCAGCAGCTTAGCTAGCGGGGGGGGATGGAATGAGCAGTTCTTC.

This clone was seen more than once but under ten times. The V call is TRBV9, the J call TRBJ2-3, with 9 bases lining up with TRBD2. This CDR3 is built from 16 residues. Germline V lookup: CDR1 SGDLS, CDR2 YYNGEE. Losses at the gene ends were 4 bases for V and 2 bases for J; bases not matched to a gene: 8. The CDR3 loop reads CASSPLIAGVTDTQYF. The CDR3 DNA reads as TGTGCCAGCAGCCCCTTAATAGCGGGAGTCACAGATACGCAGTATTTT.

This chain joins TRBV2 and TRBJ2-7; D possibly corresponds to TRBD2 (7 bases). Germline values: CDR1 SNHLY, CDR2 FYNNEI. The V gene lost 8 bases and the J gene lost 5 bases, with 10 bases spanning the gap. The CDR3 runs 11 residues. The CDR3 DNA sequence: TGTGCCAGCGAGGGGGGGCACGAGCAGTACTTC. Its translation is CASEGGHEQYF.

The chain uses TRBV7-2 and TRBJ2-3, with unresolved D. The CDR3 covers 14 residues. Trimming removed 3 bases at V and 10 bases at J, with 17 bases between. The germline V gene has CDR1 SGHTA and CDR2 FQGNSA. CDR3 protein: CASSFDQASPAQYF. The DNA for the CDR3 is TGTGCCAGCAGCTTCGACCAAGCGTCTCCTGCGCAGTATTTT.

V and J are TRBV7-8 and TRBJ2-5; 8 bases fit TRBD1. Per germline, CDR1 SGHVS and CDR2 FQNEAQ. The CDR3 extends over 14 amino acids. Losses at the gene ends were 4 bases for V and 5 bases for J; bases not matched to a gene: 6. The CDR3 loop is CASSYTGGLETQYF. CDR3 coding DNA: TGTGCCAGCAGCTACACAGGGGGGTTGGAGACCCAGTACTTC.

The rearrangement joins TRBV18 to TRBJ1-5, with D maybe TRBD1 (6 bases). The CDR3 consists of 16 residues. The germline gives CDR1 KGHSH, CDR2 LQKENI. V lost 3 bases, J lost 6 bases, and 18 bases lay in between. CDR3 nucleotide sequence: TGTGCCAGCTCACCGTCCCAGGGGAGTTTGGGTCAGCCCCAGCATTTT. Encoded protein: CASSPSQGSLGQPQHF.

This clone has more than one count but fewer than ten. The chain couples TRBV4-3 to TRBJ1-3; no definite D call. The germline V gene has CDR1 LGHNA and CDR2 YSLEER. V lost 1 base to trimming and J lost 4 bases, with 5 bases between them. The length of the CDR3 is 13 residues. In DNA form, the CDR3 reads TGCGCCAGCAGCCAAGTCAGGGGAAACACCATATATTTT. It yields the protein CASSQVRGNTIYF.

CDR3 DNA: TGTGCCAGCTCACCACCGCTAGCGGCAACGGGATACAATGAGCAGTTCTTC. The encoded protein is CASSPPLAATGYNEQFF. The chain has TRBV18 and TRBJ2-1, with 7 nucleotides matching TRBD2. Germline V CDR1 and CDR2: KGHSH, LQKENI. The V gene end was trimmed by 0 bases and the J gene end by 4 bases; junction bases not matched to a gene: 9. The CDR3 is 17 amino acids.

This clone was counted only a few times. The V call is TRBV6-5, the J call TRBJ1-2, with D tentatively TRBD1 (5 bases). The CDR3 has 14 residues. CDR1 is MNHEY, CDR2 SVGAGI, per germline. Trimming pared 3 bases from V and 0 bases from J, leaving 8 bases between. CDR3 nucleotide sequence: TGTGCCAGCAGTTATGACAGTACTAACTATGGCTACACCTTC. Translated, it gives CASSYDSTNYGYTF.

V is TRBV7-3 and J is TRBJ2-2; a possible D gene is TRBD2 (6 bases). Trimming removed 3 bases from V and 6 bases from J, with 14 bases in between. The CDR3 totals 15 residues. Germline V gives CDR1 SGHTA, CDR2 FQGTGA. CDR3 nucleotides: TGTGCCAGCAGCTTGGACTACTCCCGGGCCGGGGAGCTGTTTTTT. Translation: CASSLDYSRAGELFF.

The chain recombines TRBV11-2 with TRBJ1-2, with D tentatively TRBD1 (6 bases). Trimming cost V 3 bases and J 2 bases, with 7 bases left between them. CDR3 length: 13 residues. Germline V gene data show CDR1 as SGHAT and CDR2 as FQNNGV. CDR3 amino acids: CASSFTGNYGYTF. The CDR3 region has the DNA TGTGCCAGCAGCTTCACAGGGAACTATGGCTACACCTTC. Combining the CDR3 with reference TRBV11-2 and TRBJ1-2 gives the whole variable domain EAGVAQSPRYKIIEKRQSVAFWCNPISGHATLYWYQQILGQGPKLLIQFQNNGVVDDSQLPKDRFSAERLKGVDSTLKIQPAKLEDSAVYLCASSFTGNYGYTFGSGTRLTVV.

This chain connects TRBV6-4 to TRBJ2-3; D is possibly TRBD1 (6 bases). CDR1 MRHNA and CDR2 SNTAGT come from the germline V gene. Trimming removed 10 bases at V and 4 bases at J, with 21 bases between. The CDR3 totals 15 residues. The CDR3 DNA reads TGTGCCATTACTTTCCCGGGACACACGGCAGATACGCAGTATTTT. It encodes CAITFPGHTADTQYF.

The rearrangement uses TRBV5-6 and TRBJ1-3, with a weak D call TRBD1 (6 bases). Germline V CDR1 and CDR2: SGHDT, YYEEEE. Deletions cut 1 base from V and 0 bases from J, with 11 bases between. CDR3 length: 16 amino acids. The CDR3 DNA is TGTGCCAGCAGCTTGAAGGGGGATTACTCTGGAAACACCATATATTTT. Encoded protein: CASSLKGDYSGNTIYF.

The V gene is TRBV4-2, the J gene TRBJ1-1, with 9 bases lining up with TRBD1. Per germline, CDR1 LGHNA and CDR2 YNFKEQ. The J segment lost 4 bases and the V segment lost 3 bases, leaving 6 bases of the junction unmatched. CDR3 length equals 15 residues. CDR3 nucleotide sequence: TGTGCCAGCAGCCACCCGGGACAGGGCGGCACTGAAGCTTTCTTT. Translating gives CASSHPGQGGTEAFF.

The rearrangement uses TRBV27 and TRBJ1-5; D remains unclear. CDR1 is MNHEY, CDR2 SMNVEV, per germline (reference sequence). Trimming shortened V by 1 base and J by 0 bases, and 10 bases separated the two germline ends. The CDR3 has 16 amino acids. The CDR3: CASSLFWADSNQPQHF. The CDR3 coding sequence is TGTGCCAGCAGTTTATTCTGGGCCGATAGCAATCAGCCCCAGCATTTT.

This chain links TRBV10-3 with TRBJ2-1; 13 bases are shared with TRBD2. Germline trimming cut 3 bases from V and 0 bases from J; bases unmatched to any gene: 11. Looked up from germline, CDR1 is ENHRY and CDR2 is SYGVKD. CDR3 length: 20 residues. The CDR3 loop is CAISEQGLAGKASSYNEQFF. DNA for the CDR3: TGTGCCATCAGTGAACAGGGACTAGCGGGAAAGGCGAGCTCCTACAATGAGCAGTTCTTC.

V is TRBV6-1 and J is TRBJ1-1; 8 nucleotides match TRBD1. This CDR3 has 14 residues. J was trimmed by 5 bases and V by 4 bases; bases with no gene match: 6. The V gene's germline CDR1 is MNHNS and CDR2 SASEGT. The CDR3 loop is CASSAQGVGTEAFF. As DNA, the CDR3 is TGTGCCAGCAGTGCACAGGGGGTAGGGACTGAAGCTTTCTTT.

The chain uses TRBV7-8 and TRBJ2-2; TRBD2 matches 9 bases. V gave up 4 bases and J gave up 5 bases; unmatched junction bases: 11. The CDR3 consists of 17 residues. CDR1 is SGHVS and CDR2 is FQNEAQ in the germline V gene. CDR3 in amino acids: CASSSMPGLAETGELFF. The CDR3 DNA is TGTGCCAGCAGCTCCATGCCGGGACTAGCAGAGACCGGGGAGCTGTTTTTT. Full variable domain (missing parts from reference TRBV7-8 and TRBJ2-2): GAGVSQSPRYKVAKRGQDVALRCDPISGHVSLFWYQQALGQGPEFLTYFQNEAQLDKSGLPSDRFFAERPEGSVSTLKIQRTQQEDSAVYLCASSSMPGLAETGELFFGEGSRLTVL.

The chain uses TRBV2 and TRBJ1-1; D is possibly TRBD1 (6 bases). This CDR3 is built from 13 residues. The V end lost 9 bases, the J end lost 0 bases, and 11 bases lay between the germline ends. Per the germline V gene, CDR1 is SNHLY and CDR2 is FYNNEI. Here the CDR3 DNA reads TGTGCCAGTGGGGGCACTTTGAACACTGAAGCTTTCTTT. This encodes CASGGTLNTEAFF.

The CDR3 reads CALGLRTGDLYEQYF. In DNA form, the CDR3 reads TGTGCCTTAGGGTTGAGGACAGGGGACCTCTACGAGCAGTACTTC. The chain joins TRBV6-6 to TRBJ2-7; 9 nucleotides agree with TRBD1. The CDR3 sequence is 15 residues long. V was pared by 11 bases and J by 3 bases, with 14 bases of the junction left unmatched. Germline V lookup: CDR1 MNHNY, CDR2 SVGAGI (reference sequence).

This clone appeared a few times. The CDR3 sequence is CASSLAPGLAFYEQYF. As DNA, the CDR3 is TGCGCCAGCAGCTTGGCCCCAGGACTAGCTTTCTACGAGCAGTACTTC. The chain has TRBV5-1 and TRBJ2-7, with TRBD2 identical over 8 bases. CDR3 length equals 16 residues. J lost 3 bases, V lost 0 bases, and 8 bases had no gene match. The V gene's germline CDR1 is SGHRS and CDR2 YFSETQ.

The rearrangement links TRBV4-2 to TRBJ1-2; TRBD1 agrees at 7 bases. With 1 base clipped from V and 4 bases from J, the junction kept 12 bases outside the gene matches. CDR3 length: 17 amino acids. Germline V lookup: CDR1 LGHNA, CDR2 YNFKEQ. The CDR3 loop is CASSQADAGGSLYGYTF. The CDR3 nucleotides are TGTGCCAGCAGCCAAGCCGACGCAGGGGGTTCCCTCTATGGCTACACCTTC.